Each of the 22 T cell receptor beta chains below was sequenced from the same sample in a study of regulatory dendritic cells for organ transplantation (dated 2017 in TCRdb). Library method: the immunoSEQ multiplex PCR assay. Not all clones reach the TCRdb copy of this immuneACCESS table, which keeps in-frame sequences only. Checked studies attribute under half of the gap to unresolved V genes and leave the rest unexplained. The sample contains 15,000 to 20,000 clones, approximately 80% of them found a single time. The ten largest clones capture approximately 3.4% of the sample. No antigen has been identified for these receptors. Sorted T cell subsets were CFSE-labeled and co-cultured for roughly 5 days with allogeneic regulatory or mature dendritic cells at a 1:10 DC:T ratio. The sequenced sample consisted of memory CD4+ T cells from blood cultured with regulatory dendritic cells. The label giving this sample's cell subset or site can be read as: CD45RO+ memory T cells. The source of these receptors is a human donor in good health.

This chain links TRBV6-1 with TRBJ1-4, with 10 bases matching TRBD1. The CDR3 runs to 15 residues. The ends lost 8 bases at V and 0 bases at J; junction bases unmatched: 3. The V gene's germline CDR1 is MNHNS and CDR2 SASEGT. This chain's CDR3 is CASVDRGPTNEKLFF. The DNA for the CDR3 is TGTGCCAGCGTAGACAGGGGGCCAACTAATGAAAAACTGTTTTTT.

The chain employs TRBV6-5 and TRBJ2-5; 10 positions match TRBD2. CDR3 size: 15 residues. After removal of 5 bases from V and 0 bases from J, the junction contained 3 bases not matched to a gene. The germline V gene has CDR1 MNHEY and CDR2 SVGAGI. CDR3 amino acids: CASSQRGGYQETQYF. The CDR3 nucleotides read TGTGCCAGCAGTCAGCGGGGGGGGTACCAAGAGACCCAGTACTTC.

The chain couples TRBV11-3 to TRBJ2-1, with a possible D match to TRBD1 (6 bases). Germline V gives CDR1 SGHNT, CDR2 YENEEA. This CDR3 contains 14 residues. V was clipped by 8 bases and J by 4 bases, with 15 bases between them. CDR3 loop: CASSEDRSYNEQFF. The CDR3 DNA reads as TGTGCCAGCTCGGAGGACAGAAGTTACAATGAGCAGTTCTTC.

The V call is TRBV6-1, the J call TRBJ2-3, with no clear D. Germline V lookup: CDR1 MNHNS, CDR2 SASEGT. The V end was cut by 8 bases, the J end by 6 bases, with 15 bases between. The CDR3 is 13 amino acids. DNA of the CDR3: TGTGCCAGCTACCCGCTTTTCGGGGATACGCAGTATTTT. It codes for CASYPLFGDTQYF.

The rearrangement uses TRBV19 and TRBJ1-1, with 8 bases that match TRBD1. Germline V gene sequence: CDR1 LNHDA, CDR2 SQIVND (reference sequence). With 3 bases clipped from V and 10 bases from J, the junction kept 10 bases outside the gene matches. The CDR3 covers 14 residues. The CDR3 here is CASSIMGATGGAFF. The CDR3 nucleotides are TGTGCCAGTAGTATTATGGGGGCCACAGGGGGAGCTTTCTTT.

By frequency in the sample, this clone is medium-sized (0.01 to 0.1%). The rearrangement links TRBV30 to TRBJ1-1; D might be TRBD1 (5 bases). Trimming cost V 1 base and J 1 base, with 7 bases left between them. The germline gives CDR1 GTSNPN, CDR2 SVGIG (reference sequence). CDR3 length: 13 amino acids. The CDR3 bases are TGTGCCTGGAGTGCACAGGCGAACACTGAAGCTTTCTTT. It codes for CAWSAQANTEAFF.

J is TRBJ1-1 and V is TRBV30; weak D call: TRBD1 (5 bases). Trimming took off 3 bases at V and 10 bases at J, with 15 bases between the two ends. The CDR3 consists of 12 residues. The germline gives CDR1 GTSNPN, CDR2 SVGIG (reference sequence). The DNA of the CDR3 is TGTGCCTGGAGCCGCCCAGGGAGAGGAGCTTTCTTT. It encodes CAWSRPGRGAFF.

The chain has TRBV30 and TRBJ2-3, with D possibly called TRBD1 or TRBD2 (6 bases each). V was cut by 8 bases and J by 6 bases, with 18 bases left in between. Germline values: CDR1 GTSNPN, CDR2 SVGIG (reference sequence). This CDR3 region has 13 residues. The CDR3 coding sequence is TGTGCCGGGGGTCCACGGGGGCCCGATACGCAGTATTTT. Its protein is CAGGPRGPDTQYF.

This chain joins TRBV15 and TRBJ1-5; 7 bases align to TRBD1. This CDR3 comprises 17 residues. The ends lost 0 bases at V and 5 bases at J; junction bases unmatched: 10. Germline values: CDR1 LNHNV, CDR2 YYDKDF (reference sequence). The CDR3 spells CATSRDLGTVPYQPQHF. In nucleotides, the CDR3 is TGTGCCACCAGCAGAGATCTGGGGACAGTACCCTATCAGCCCCAGCATTTT.

The sample holds one count of this clone. The V call is TRBV4-2, the J call TRBJ2-1, with 7 positions matching TRBD2. The CDR3 runs to 17 residues. CDR1 and CDR2 from the germline V gene are LGHNA and YNFKEQ. J lost 2 bases, V lost 0 bases, and 7 bases had no gene match. CDR3 protein: CASSQEGGANPYNEQFF. In DNA form, the CDR3 reads TGTGCCAGCAGCCAAGAGGGAGGGGCCAACCCCTACAATGAGCAGTTCTTC.

This clone was counted only a few times. The V and J genes are TRBV19 and TRBJ1-1; D gene ambiguous. The CDR3 runs to 13 residues. The germline V gene encodes CDR1 LNHDA and CDR2 SQIVND (reference sequence). V shed 9 bases and J shed 2 bases, with 13 bases lying between them. In DNA form, the CDR3 reads TGTGCCAGCGAGCCTAGACAAAACACTGAAGCTTTCTTT. It translates to CASEPRQNTEAFF.

This clone was recorded only once. The chain links TRBV5-5 to TRBJ1-2; D is perhaps TRBD1 (6 bases). The germline V gene has CDR1 SGHKS and CDR2 YYEKEE (reference sequence). The CDR3 runs to 14 residues. With 1 base removed from V and 3 bases from J, the gap between germline ends came to 10 bases. The CDR3 is CASSLQGRDYGYTF. Here the CDR3 DNA reads TGTGCCAGCAGCTTGCAGGGGCGGGACTATGGCTACACCTTC.

This chain joins TRBV7-8 and TRBJ1-1; D is perhaps TRBD1 (5 bases). This CDR3 contains 13 residues. The V end lost 4 bases, the J end lost 11 bases, and 17 bases lay between the germline ends. Germline V gene sequence: CDR1 SGHVS, CDR2 FQNEAQ. CDR3 amino acids: CASSSSRDSNAFF. The DNA of the CDR3 is TGTGCCAGCAGCTCGAGCAGGGATAGTAATGCTTTCTTT. Looking up the rest from reference TRBV7-8 and TRBJ1-1 gives the full variable domain: GAGVSQSPRYKVAKRGQDVALRCDPISGHVSLFWYQQALGQGPEFLTYFQNEAQLDKSGLPSDRFFAERPEGSVSTLKIQRTQQEDSAVYLCASSSSRDSNAFFGQGTRLTVV.

The chain links TRBV27 to TRBJ2-3; TRBD2 matches at 9 bases. The CDR3 contains 16 residues. The J segment lost 5 bases and the V segment lost 2 bases, leaving 8 bases of the junction unmatched. Germline V gives CDR1 MNHEY, CDR2 SMNVEV (reference sequence). CDR3 in DNA: TGTGCCAGCAGTTTAGCCGGGCGGGGGGGCCGAGATACGCAGTATTTT. Protein sequence: CASSLAGRGGRDTQYF.

The CDR3 reads CASIRLGGLTYNEQFF. The CDR3 nucleotides are TGTGCCAGCATTAGGTTAGGGGGGCTTACCTACAATGAGCAGTTCTTC. The genes are TRBV6-4 and TRBJ2-1, with D perhaps being TRBD1 or TRBD2 (6 bases each). Trimming took off 7 bases at V and 2 bases at J, with 18 bases between the two ends. The CDR3 is 16 amino acids. CDR1 is MRHNA and CDR2 is SNTAGT in the germline V gene.

This chain links TRBV29-1 with TRBJ1-2; D is unresolved. The CDR3 runs 13 residues. V was clipped by 5 bases and J by 2 bases, with 12 bases between them. Germline loops: CDR1 SQVTM, CDR2 ANQGSEA. The CDR3 is CSVLANLNYGYTF. The CDR3, as DNA: TGCAGCGTTTTAGCCAATTTAAACTATGGCTACACCTTC. Supplemented by reference TRBV29-1 and TRBJ1-2, the full variable domain reads SAVISQKPSRDICQRGTSLTIQCQVDSQVTMMFWYRQQPGQSLTLIATANQGSEATYESGFVIDKFPISRPNLTFSTLTVSNMSPEDSSIYLCSVLANLNYGYTFGSGTRLTVV.

The rearrangement uses TRBV19 and TRBJ2-7; 9 positions agree with TRBD2. Germline lookup yields CDR1 LNHDA and CDR2 SQIVND (reference sequence). This CDR3 is built from 15 residues. Trimming at V came to 11 bases and at J to 0 bases, leaving 11 bases not matched to a gene. CDR3 nucleotide sequence: TGTGCCGGCCGATCGGTAGCGGGAGACTCCTACGAGCAGTACTTC. This translates into CAGRSVAGDSYEQYF. Complete variable domain (other parts from reference TRBV19 and TRBJ2-7): DGGITQSPKYLFRKEGQNVTLSCEQNLNHDAMYWYRQDPGQGLRLIYYSQIVNDFQKGDIAEGYSVSREKKESFPLTVTSAQKNPTAFYLCAGRSVAGDSYEQYFGPGTRLTVT.

V usage is TRBV10-2 and J usage is TRBJ1-5; perhaps TRBD1 as D (5 bases). Trimming stripped 7 bases from V and 5 bases from J, with 15 bases between. The length of the CDR3 is 14 residues. The germline CDR1 and CDR2 sequences are WSHSY and SAAADI. In DNA form, the CDR3 reads TGCGCCAGCACGCTGGGGGAAGTTGATCAGCCCCAGCATTTT. It specifies CASTLGEVDQPQHF.

The gene calls are TRBV19 and TRBJ2-5; D is unresolved. The CDR3 is 14 residues long. V was trimmed by 5 bases and J by 1 base, leaving 11 bases between them. Germline loops: CDR1 LNHDA, CDR2 SQIVND (reference sequence). CDR3 in amino acids: CASSPRTVQETQYF. CDR3 sequence (DNA): TGTGCCAGTAGTCCCAGGACGGTCCAAGAGACCCAGTACTTC.

This clone was observed a single time. V usage is TRBV10-2 and J usage is TRBJ1-5, with D perhaps TRBD1 (6 bases). In germline, CDR1 is WSHSY, CDR2 SAAADI. Deletions cut 6 bases from V and 6 bases from J, with 12 bases between. The CDR3 spans 13 residues. CDR3 nucleotides: TGCGCCAGCAGGGCAGGGGTTGGTCAGCCCCAGCATTTT. Translated, it gives CASRAGVGQPQHF.

The chain links TRBV15 to TRBJ1-4, with 7 bases fitting TRBD1. Germline-derived CDR1 and CDR2 are LNHNV and YYDKDF (reference sequence). The CDR3 covers 16 residues. V was pared by 3 bases and J by 0 bases, with 4 bases of the junction left unmatched. CDR3 protein: CATSSPGGPTNEKLFF. CDR3 bases: TGTGCCACCAGCAGTCCAGGGGGTCCAACTAATGAAAAACTGTTTTTT.

The J gene is TRBJ2-2, the V gene TRBV5-6; D may correspond to TRBD1 or TRBD2 (7 bases each). The CDR3 spans 15 residues. The V and J ends lost 2 bases and 4 bases respectively, with 12 bases between them. Germline V lookup: CDR1 SGHDT, CDR2 YYEEEE. CDR3 in DNA: TGTGCCAGCAGCTTCCAGGGGGAGGGCACCGGGGAGCTGTTTTTT. Translating gives CASSFQGEGTGELFF.